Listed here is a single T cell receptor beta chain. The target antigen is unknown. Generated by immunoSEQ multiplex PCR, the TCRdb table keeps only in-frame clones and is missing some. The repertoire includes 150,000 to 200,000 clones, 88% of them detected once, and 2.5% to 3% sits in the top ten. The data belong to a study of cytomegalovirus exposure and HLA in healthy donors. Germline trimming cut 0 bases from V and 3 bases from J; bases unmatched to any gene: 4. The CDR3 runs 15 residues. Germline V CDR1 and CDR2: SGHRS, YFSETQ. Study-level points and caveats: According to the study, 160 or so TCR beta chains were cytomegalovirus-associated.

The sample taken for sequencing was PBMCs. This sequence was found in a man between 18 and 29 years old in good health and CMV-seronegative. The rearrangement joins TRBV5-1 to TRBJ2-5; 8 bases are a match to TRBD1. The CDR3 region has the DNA TGCGCCAGCAGCTTGGTCGTGACAGGGGAAGAGACCCAGTACTTC. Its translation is CASSLVVTGEETQYF.